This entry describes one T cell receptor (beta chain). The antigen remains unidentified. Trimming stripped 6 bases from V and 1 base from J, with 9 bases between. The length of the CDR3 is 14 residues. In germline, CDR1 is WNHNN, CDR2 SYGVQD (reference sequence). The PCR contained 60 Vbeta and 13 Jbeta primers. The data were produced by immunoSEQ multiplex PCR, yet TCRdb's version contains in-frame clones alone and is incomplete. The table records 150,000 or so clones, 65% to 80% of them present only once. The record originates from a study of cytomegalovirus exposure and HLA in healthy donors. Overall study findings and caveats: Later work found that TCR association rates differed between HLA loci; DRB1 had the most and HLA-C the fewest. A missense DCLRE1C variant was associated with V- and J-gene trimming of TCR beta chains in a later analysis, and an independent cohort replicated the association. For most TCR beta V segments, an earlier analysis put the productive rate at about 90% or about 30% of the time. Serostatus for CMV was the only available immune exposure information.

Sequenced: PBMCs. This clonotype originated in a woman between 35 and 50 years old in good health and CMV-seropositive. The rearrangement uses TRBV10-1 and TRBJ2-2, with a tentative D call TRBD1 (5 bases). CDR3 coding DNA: TGCGCCAGCAGCCCCCAGGGGAACACCGGGGAGCTGTTTTTT. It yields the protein CASSPQGNTGELFF.